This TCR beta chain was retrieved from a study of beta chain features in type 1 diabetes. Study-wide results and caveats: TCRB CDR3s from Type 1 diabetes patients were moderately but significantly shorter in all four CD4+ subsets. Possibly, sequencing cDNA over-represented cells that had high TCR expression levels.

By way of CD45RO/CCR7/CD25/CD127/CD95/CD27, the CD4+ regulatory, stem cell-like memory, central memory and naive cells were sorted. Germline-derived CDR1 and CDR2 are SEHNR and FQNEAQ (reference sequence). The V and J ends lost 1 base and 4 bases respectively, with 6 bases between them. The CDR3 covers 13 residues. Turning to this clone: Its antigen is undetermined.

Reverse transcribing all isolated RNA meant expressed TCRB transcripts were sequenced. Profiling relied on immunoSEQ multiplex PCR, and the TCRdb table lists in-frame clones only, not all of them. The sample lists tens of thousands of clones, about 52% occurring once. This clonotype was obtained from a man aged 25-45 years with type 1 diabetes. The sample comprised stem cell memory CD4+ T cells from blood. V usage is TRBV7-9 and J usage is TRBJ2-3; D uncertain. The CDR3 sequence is CASSLDRADTQYF. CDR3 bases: TGTGCCAGCAGCTTAGACCGGGCAGATACGCAGTATTTT.